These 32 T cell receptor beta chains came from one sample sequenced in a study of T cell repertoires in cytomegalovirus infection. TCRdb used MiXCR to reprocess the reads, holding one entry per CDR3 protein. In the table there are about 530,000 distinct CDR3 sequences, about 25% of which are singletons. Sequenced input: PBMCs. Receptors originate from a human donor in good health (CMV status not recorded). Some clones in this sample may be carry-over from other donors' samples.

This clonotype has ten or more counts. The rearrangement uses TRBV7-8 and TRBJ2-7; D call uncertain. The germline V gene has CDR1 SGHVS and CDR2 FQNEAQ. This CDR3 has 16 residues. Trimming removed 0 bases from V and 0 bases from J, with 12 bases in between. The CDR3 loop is CASSLASRASSYEQYF. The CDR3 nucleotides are TGTGCCAGCAGCTTAGCAAGTCGGGCCAGCTCCTACGAGCAGTACTTC.

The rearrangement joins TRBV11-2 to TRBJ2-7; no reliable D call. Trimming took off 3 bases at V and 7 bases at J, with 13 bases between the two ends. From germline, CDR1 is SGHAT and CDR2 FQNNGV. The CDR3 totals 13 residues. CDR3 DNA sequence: TGTGCCAGCAGCTTCTCAGATTACGTAGAGCAGTACGTC. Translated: CASSFSDYVEQYV.

The chain's CDR3 is CASSPIEAGVGEQYF. The CDR3 nucleotides read TGTGCCAGCAGCCCGATCGAAGCGGGAGTGGGCGAGCAGTACTTC. The chain couples TRBV28 to TRBJ2-7; 8 nucleotides align to TRBD2. Per the germline V gene, CDR1 is MDHEN and CDR2 is SYDVKM. With V trimmed by 6 bases and J by 6 bases, 13 bases remained unmatched. CDR3 length: 15 residues.

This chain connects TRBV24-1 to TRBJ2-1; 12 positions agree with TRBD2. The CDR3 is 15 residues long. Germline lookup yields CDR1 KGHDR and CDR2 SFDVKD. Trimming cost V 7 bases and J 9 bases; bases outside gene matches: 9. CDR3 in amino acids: CATSSPSGRVSEQFF. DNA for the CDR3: TGTGCCACCAGCTCCCCTAGCGGGAGGGTAAGTGAGCAGTTCTTC.

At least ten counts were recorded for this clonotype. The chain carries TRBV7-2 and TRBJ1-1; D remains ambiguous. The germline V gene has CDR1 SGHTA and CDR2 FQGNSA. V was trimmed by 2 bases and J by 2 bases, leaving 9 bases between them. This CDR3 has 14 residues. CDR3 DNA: TGTGCCAGCAGCTTACGCTCAGGTAACACTGAAGCTTTCTTT. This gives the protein CASSLRSGNTEAFF.

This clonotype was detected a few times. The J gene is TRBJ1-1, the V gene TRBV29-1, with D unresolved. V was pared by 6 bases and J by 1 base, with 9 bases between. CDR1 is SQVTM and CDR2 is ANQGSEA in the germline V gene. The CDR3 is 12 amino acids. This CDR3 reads CSVIAQNTEAFF. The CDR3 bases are TGCAGCGTCATAGCCCAGAACACTGAAGCTTTCTTT.

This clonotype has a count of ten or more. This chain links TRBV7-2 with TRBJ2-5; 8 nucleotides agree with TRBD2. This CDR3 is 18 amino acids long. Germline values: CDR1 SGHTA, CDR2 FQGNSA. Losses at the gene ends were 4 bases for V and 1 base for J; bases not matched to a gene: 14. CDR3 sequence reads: CASSSNPTGGRLQETQYF. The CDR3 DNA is TGTGCCAGCAGCTCGAACCCAACTGGCGGGAGGCTCCAAGAGACCCAGTACTTC.

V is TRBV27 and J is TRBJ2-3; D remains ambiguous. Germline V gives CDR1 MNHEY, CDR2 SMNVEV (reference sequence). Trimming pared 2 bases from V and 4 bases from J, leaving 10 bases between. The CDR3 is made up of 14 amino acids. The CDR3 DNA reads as TGTGCCAGCAGTTTAGTGGTCGGGCCAGATACGCAGTATTTT. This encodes CASSLVVGPDTQYF.

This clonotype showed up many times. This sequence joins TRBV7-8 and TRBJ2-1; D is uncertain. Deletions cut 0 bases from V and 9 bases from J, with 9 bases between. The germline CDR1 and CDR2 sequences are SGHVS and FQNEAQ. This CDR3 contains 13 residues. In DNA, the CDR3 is TGTGCCAGCAGCTTAGCGACCCAACCTGAGCAGTTCTTC. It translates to CASSLATQPEQFF.

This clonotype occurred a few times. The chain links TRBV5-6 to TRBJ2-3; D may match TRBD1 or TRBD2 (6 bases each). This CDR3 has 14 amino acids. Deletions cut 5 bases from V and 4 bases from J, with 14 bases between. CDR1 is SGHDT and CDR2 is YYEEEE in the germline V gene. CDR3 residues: CASSKRRGADTQYF. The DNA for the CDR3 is TGTGCCAGCAGTAAGCGGAGGGGGGCAGATACGCAGTATTTT.

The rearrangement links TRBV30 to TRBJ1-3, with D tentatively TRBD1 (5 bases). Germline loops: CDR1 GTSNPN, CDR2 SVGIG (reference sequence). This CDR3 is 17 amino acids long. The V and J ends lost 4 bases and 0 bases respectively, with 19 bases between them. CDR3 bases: TGTGCCTGGATCCTACACAGACAGCGAGACTCTGGAAACACCATATATTTT. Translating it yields CAWILHRQRDSGNTIYF.

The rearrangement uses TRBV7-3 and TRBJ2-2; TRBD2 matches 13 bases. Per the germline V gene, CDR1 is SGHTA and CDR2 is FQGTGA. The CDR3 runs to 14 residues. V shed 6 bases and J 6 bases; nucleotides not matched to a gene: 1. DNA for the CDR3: TGTGCCAGCAGACTAGCGGGAGGGCCCGGGGAGCTGTTTTTT. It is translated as CASRLAGGPGELFF.

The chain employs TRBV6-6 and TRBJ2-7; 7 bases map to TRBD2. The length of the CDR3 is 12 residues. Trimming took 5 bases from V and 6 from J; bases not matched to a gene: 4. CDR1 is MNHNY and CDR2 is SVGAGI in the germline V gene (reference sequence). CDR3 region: CASSIGTTEQYV. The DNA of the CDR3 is TGTGCCAGCAGTATCGGGACTACCGAGCAGTACGTC.

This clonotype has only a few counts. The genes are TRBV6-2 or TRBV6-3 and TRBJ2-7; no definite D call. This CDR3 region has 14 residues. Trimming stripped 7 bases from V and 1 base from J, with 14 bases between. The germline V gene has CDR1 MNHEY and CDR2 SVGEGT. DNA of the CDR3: TGTGCCAGCACCCGACCTCAAGAGTCCTACGAGCAGTACTTC. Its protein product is CASTRPQESYEQYF.

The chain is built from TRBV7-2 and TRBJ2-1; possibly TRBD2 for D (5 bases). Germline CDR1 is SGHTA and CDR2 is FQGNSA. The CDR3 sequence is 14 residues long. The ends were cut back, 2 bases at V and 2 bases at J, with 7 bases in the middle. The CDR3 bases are TGTGCCAGCAGCTTAAATAGCGCCTACAATGAGCAGTTCTTC. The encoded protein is CASSLNSAYNEQFF.

The CDR3 is CATSETSGHNEQFF. The DNA for the CDR3 is TGTGCCACCAGTGAGACTAGCGGTCACAATGAGCAGTTCTTC. This rearrangement joins TRBV24-1 to TRBJ2-1, with TRBD2 matching 9 bases. CDR1 and CDR2 from the germline V gene are KGHDR and SFDVKD. The CDR3 runs 14 residues. V was clipped by 4 bases and J by 5 bases; unmatched bases: 2.

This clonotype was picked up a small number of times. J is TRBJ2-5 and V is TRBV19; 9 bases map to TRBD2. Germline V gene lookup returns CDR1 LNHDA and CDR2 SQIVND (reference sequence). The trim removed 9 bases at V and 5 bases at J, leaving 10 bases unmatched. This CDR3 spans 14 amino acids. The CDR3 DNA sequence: TGTGCCAGCCGTATATCGGCGGGAGGGGAGACCCAGTACTTC. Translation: CASRISAGGETQYF.

The CDR3 DNA follows: TGTGCCACCAGCAGAGAGGGGACAGGGAGGAATGAAAAACTGTTTTTT. Its protein product is CATSREGTGRNEKLFF. The chain recombines TRBV15 with TRBJ1-4; 9 bases align to TRBD1. The germline gives CDR1 LNHNV, CDR2 YYDKDF (reference sequence). The CDR3 is 16 residues long. The junction had 4 bases not matched to a gene; V was cut back by 0 bases and J by 5 bases. Full variable domain (outside the CDR3, taken from reference TRBV15 and TRBJ1-4): DAMVIQNPRYQVTQFGKPVTLSCSQTLNHNVMYWYQQKSSQAPKLLFHYYDKDFNNEADTPDNFQSRRPNTSFCFLDIRSPGLGDTAMYLCATSREGTGRNEKLFFGSGTQLSVL.

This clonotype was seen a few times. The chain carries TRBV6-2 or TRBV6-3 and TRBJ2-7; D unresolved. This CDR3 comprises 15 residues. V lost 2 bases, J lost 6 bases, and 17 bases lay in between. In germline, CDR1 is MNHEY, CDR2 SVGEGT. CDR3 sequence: CASSYNSGRSGEQYF. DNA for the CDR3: TGTGCCAGCAGTTACAATTCGGGCAGATCGGGCGAGCAGTACTTC.

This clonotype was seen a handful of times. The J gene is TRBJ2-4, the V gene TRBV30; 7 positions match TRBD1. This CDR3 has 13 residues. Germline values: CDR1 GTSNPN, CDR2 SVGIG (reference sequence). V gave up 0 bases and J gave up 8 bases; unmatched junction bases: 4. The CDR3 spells CAWSVTGADIQYF. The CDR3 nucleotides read TGTGCCTGGAGTGTAACAGGGGCGGACATTCAGTACTTC.

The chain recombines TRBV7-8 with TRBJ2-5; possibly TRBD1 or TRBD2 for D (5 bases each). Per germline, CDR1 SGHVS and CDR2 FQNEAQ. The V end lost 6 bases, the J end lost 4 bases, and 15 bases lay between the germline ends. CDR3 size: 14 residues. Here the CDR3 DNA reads TGTGCCAGCAGTCGGGACCTACTAGGAGAGACCCAGTACTTC. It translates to CASSRDLLGETQYF.

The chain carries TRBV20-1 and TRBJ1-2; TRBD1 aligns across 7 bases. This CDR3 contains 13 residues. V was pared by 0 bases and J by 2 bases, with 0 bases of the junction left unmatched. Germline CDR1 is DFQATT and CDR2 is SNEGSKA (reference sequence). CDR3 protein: CSAREQGNYGYTF. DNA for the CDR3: TGCAGTGCTAGAGAACAGGGGAACTATGGCTACACCTTC.

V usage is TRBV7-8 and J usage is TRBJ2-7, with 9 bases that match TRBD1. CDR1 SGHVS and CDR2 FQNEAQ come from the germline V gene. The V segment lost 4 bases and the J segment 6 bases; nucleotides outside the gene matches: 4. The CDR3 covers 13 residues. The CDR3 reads CASSSDRGVEQYV. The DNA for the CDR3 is TGTGCCAGCAGCTCGGACAGGGGTGTCGAGCAGTACGTC.

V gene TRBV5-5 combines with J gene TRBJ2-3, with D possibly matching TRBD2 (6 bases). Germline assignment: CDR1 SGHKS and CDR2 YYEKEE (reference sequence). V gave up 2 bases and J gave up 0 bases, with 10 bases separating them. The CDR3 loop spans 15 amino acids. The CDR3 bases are TGTGCCAGCAGCTTCGGGGGAGTAAGCACAGATACGCAGTATTTT. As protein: CASSFGGVSTDTQYF.

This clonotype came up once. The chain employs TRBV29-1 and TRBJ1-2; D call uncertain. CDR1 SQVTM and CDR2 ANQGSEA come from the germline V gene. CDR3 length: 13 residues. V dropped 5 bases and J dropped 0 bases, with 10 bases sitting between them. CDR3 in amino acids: CSVLWRTNYGYTF. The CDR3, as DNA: TGCAGCGTTCTTTGGAGGACTAACTATGGCTACACCTTC.

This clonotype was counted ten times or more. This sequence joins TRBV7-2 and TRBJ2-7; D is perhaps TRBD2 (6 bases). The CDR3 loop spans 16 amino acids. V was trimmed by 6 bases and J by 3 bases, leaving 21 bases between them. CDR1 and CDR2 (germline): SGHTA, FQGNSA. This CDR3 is CASRLGGGSGFYEQYF. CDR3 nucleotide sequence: TGTGCCAGCAGGCTGGGGGGTGGCAGCGGGTTCTACGAGCAGTACTTC.

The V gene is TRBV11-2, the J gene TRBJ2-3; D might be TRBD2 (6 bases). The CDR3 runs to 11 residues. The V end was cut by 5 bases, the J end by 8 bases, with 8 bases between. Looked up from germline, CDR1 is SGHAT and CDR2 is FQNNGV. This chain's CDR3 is CASSGGITQYF. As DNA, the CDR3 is TGTGCCAGCAGCGGCGGGATTACGCAGTATTTT.

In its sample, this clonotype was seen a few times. The CDR3 loop is CASSLDPGIGNTIYF. DNA of the CDR3: TGTGCCAGCAGCTTAGACCCGGGGATTGGAAACACCATATATTTT. The V and J genes are TRBV11-2 and TRBJ1-3; D gene unclear. This CDR3 has 15 residues. CDR1 is SGHAT and CDR2 is FQNNGV in the germline V gene. The V and J ends lost 0 bases and 3 bases respectively, with 9 bases between them.

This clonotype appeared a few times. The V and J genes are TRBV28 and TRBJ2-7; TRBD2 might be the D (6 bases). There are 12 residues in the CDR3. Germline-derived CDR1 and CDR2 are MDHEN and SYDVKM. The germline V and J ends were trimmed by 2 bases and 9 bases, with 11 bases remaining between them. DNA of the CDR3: TGTGCCAGCAGTTTAGTGGGAGGAGGGCAGTACTTC. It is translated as CASSLVGGGQYF.

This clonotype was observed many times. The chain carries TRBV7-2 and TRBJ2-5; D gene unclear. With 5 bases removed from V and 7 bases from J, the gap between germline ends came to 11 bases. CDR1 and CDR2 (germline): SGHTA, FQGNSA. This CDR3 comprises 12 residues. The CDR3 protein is CASSLPSGTQYF. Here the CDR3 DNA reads TGTGCCAGCAGCCTTCCGAGTGGGACCCAGTACTTC.

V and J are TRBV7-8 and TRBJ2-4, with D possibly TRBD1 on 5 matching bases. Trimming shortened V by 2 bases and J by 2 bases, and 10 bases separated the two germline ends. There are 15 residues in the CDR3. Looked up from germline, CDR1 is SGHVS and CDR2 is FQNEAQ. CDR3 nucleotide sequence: TGTGCCAGCAGCTTATTAAGGGGAACCAAAAACATTCAGTACTTC. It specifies CASSLLRGTKNIQYF. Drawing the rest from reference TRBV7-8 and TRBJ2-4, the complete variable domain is GAGVSQSPRYKVAKRGQDVALRCDPISGHVSLFWYQQALGQGPEFLTYFQNEAQLDKSGLPSDRFFAERPEGSVSTLKIQRTQQEDSAVYLCASSLLRGTKNIQYFGAGTRLSVL.

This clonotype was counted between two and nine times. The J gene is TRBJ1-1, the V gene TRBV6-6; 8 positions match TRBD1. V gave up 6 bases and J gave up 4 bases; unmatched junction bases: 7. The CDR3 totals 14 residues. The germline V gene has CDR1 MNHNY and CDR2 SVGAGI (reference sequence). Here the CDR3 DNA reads TGTGCCAGCAGCTCAGGGGGCCCCCCCACTGAAGCTTTCTTT. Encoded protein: CASSSGGPPTEAFF.